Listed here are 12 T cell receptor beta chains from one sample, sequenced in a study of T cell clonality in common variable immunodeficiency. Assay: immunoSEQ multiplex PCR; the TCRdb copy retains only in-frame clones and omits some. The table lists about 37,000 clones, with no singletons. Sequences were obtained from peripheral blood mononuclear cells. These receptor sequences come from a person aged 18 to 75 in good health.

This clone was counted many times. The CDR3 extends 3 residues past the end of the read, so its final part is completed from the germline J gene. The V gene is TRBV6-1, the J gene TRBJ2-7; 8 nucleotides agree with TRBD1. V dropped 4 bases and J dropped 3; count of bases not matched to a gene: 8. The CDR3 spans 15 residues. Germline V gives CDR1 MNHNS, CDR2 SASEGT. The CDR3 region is CASSVDDRGVYEQYF. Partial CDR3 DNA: TGTGCCAGCAGTGTTGATGACAGGGGAGTCTACGAG.

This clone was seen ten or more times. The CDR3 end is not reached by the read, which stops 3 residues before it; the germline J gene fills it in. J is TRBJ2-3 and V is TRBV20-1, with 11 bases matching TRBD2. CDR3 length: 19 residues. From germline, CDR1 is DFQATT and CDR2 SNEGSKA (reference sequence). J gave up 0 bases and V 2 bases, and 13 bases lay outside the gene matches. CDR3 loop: CSARTSGGSGSASTDTQYF. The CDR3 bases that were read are TGCAGTGCTAGAACTAGCGGGGGATCCGGGTCAGCTAGCACAGATACG.

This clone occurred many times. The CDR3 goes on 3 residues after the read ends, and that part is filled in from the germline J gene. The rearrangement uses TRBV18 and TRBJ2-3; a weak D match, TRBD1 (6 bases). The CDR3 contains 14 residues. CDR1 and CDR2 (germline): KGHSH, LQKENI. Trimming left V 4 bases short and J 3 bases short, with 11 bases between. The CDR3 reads CASSLNTGTDTQYF. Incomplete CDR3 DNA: TGTGCCAGCTCACTAAATACAGGGACAGATACG.

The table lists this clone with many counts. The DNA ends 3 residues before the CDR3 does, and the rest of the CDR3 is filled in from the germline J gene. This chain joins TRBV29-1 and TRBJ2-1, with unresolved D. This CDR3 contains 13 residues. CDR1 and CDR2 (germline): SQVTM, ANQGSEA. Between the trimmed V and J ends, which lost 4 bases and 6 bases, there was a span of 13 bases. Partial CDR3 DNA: TGCAGCGTTGGGCTTGAACCTGGCAATGAG. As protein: CSVGLEPGNE. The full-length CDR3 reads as CSVGLEPGNEQFF.

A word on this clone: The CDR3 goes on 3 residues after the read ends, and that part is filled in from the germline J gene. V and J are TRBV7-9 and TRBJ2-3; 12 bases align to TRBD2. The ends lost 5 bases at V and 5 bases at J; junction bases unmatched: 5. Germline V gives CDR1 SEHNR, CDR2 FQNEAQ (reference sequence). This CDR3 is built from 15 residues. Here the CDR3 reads CASSELAGGGDTQYF. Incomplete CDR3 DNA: TGTGCCAGCAGCGAACTAGCGGGAGGCGGAGATACG.

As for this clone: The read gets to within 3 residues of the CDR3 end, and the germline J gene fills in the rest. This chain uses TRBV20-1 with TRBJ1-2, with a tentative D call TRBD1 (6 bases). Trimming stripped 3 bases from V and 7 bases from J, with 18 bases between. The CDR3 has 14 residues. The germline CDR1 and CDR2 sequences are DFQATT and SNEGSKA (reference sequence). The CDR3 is CSARTRGREGGYTF. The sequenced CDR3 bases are TGCAGTGCTAGGACGAGGGGGAGGGAGGGTGGC.

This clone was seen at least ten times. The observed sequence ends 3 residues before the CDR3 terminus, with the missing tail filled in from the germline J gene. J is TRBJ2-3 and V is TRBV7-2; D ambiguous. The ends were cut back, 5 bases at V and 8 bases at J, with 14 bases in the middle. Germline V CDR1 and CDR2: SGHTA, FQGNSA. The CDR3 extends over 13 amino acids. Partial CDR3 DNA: TGTGCCAGCAGCCCATGGTTGGCAGGTACG. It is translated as CASSPWLAGT. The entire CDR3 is CASSPWLAGTQYF.

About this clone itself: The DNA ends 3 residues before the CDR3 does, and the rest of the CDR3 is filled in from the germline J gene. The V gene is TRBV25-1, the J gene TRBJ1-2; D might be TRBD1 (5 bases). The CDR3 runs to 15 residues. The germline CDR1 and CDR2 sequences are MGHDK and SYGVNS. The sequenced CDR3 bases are TGTGCCAGCAGTGACGCACCAGGGCGCGGGGTCGGC. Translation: CASSDAPGRGVG. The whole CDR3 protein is CASSDAPGRGVGYTF.

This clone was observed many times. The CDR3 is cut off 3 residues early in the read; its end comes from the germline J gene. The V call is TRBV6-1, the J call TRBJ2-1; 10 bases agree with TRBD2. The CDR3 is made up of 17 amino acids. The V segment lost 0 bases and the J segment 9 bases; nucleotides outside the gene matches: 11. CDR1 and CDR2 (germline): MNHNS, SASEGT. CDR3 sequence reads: CASSEARVASGSAEQFF. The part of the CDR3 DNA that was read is TGTGCCAGCAGTGAAGCGCGTGTGGCTAGCGGGAGTGCTGAG.

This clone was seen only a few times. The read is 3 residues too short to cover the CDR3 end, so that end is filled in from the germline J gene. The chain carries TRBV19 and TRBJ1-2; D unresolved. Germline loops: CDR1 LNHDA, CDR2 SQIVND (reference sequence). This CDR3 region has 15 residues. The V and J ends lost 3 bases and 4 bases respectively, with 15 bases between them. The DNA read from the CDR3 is TGTGCCAGTAGTATTCCGAACAGTATGTTCTATGGC. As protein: CASSIPNSMFYG. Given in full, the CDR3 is CASSIPNSMFYGYTF.

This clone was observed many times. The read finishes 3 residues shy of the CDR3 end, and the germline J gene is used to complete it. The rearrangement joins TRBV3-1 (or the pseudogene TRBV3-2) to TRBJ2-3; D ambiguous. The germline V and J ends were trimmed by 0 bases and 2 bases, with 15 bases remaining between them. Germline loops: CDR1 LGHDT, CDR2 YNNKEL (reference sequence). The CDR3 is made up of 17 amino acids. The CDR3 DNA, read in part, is TGTGCCAGCAGCCAAGATCTCCTTCGCGGCCACACAGATACG. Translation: CASSQDLLRGHTDT. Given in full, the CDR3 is CASSQDLLRGHTDTQYF.

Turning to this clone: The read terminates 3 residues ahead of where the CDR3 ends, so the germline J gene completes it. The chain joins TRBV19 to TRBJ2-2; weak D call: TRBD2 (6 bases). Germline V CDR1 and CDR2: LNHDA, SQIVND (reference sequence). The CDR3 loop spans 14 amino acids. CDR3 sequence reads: CASMGGRTNEKLFF. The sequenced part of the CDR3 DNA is TGTGCCAGTATGGGGGGACGGACTAATGAAAAG. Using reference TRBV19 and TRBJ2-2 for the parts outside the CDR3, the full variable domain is DGGITQSPKYLFRKEGQNVTLSCEQNLNHDAMYWYRQDPGQGLRLIYYSQIVNDFQKGDIAEGYSVSREKKESFPLTVTSAQKNPTAFYLCASMGGRTNEKLFFGEGSRLTVL.